The 18 T cell receptor beta chains given below trace back to one sample, sequenced in a study of blood T cell repertoires in COVID-19 (dated by TCRdb to 2018 to 2020). The library relied on the immunoSEQ multiplex PCR assay. Imported from immuneACCESS, the table was reduced by TCRdb to in-frame sequences with V and J called. These copies leave out some clones; in studies compared against another copy, an unresolved V gene accounts for under half, and the cause of the remainder is not known. The sample table contains 250,000 to 300,000 clones; only one count was recorded for approximately 84% of them. The ten largest clones add up to 3.4% of the sample. The sequenced material came from PBMCs or T cells enriched from blood (not recorded which). Receptor source: a man over 45 who had recovered from COVID-19.

The CDR3 is CASSPTGIGTYGYTF. The CDR3 DNA is TGTGCCAGCTCTCCTACAGGGATTGGGACCTATGGCTACACCTTC. This chain joins TRBV18 and TRBJ1-2; D is perhaps TRBD1 (6 bases). Trimming pared 6 bases from V and 4 bases from J, leaving 18 bases between. Germline V lookup: CDR1 KGHSH, CDR2 LQKENI. This CDR3 spans 15 amino acids.

The genes are TRBV24-1 and TRBJ1-6; D is uncertain. The CDR3 contains 16 residues. Trimming took off 6 bases at V and 3 bases at J, with 14 bases between the two ends. CDR1 and CDR2 (germline): KGHDR, SFDVKD. In DNA form, the CDR3 reads TGTGCCACCAGTACCCTTGAGGACTACTATAATTCACCCCTCCACTTT. Translating it yields CATSTLEDYYNSPLHF.

This sequence joins TRBV20-1 and TRBJ2-1, with unresolved D. The CDR3 loop spans 11 amino acids. In germline, CDR1 is DFQATT, CDR2 SNEGSKA (reference sequence). V was pared by 6 bases and J by 6 bases, with 9 bases between. The chain's CDR3 is CSAPGFNEQFF. The CDR3 coding sequence is TGCAGTGCCCCAGGCTTCAATGAGCAGTTCTTC.

This chain joins TRBV4-1 and TRBJ2-7; 10 nucleotides line up with TRBD2. CDR3 length: 15 residues. Germline values: CDR1 MGHRA, CDR2 YSYEKL. J was trimmed by 1 base and V by 2 bases; bases with no gene match: 2. CDR3 region: CASSQLSGRSYEQYF. In DNA, the CDR3 is TGCGCCAGCAGCCAACTTAGCGGGAGGTCCTACGAGCAGTACTTC.

This chain uses TRBV18 with TRBJ1-4; possibly TRBD1 for D (6 bases). Trimming cost V 3 bases and J 5 bases, with 13 bases left between them. The CDR3 runs to 15 residues. CDR1 and CDR2 from the germline V gene are KGHSH and LQKENI. The CDR3 here is CASSPAGAENEKLFF. The CDR3 nucleotides are TGTGCCAGCTCACCGGCAGGGGCCGAGAATGAAAAACTGTTTTTT.

Ten or more counts support this clone. V gene TRBV3-1 (or the pseudogene TRBV3-2) combines with J gene TRBJ2-5; tentatively, D is TRBD1 (6 bases). The germline V and J ends were trimmed by 6 bases and 4 bases, with 9 bases remaining between them. The germline gives CDR1 LGHDT, CDR2 YNNKEL (reference sequence). This CDR3 spans 12 amino acids. The DNA for the CDR3 is TGTGCCAGCAGGGACAGATTAGAGACCCAGTACTTC. Translating gives CASRDRLETQYF.

The chain is built from TRBV27 and TRBJ2-7; 8 bases map to TRBD2. CDR1 is MNHEY and CDR2 is SMNVEV in the germline V gene (reference sequence). The junction had 16 bases not matched to a gene; V was cut back by 5 bases and J by 7 bases. The CDR3 has 16 amino acids. The CDR3 nucleotides read TGTGCCAGCAGTCCGCCCGTGACTAGCGTAAGGAGGGAGCAGTACTTC. It translates to CASSPPVTSVRREQYF.

V is TRBV10-3 and J is TRBJ2-2; D not resolved. The CDR3 runs 12 residues. Germline CDR1 and CDR2: ENHRY and SYGVKD. The V and J ends lost 6 bases and 4 bases respectively, with 6 bases between them. The CDR3 DNA sequence: TGTGCCATCAGAGACACCACCGGGGAGCTGTTTTTT. Translating it yields CAIRDTTGELFF.

The chain links TRBV10-3 to TRBJ2-7; possible D gene TRBD1, 6 bases. Per germline, CDR1 ENHRY and CDR2 SYGVKD. Trimming removed 5 bases from V and 3 bases from J, with 17 bases in between. The CDR3 is 15 amino acids. In DNA form, the CDR3 reads TGTGCCATCAGTTCTGGGACACCGGACGGCTACGAGCAGTACTTC. Protein product: CAISSGTPDGYEQYF.

The rearrangement uses TRBV21-1 and TRBJ1-4; TRBD1, the D gene given by the table, was not confirmed from the DNA. TRBV21-1 is shown as a pseudogene. This CDR3 comprises 23 residues. In DNA form, the CDR3 reads TGTGCCAGCAGCAATTTGGGCGTTGCTCACCCCCGGGACAGACGACGGAGAAGTGAAAAACTGTTTTTT. This codes for CASSNLGVAHPRDRRRRSEKLFF.

This chain uses TRBV6-5 with TRBJ2-7, with 8 bases fitting TRBD1. Unmatched junction bases numbered 3, after V lost 6 bases and J lost 2 bases. Germline loops: CDR1 MNHEY, CDR2 SVGAGI. CDR3 length: 13 residues. The CDR3 nucleotides are TGTGCCAGCAGGCCGACAGGGGCCTACGAGCAGTACTTC. Translation: CASRPTGAYEQYF.

This chain connects TRBV28 to TRBJ1-3, with 8 bases that match TRBD1. The CDR3 consists of 16 residues. The J segment lost 3 bases and the V segment lost 3 bases, leaving 7 bases of the junction unmatched. Germline assignment: CDR1 MDHEN and CDR2 SYDVKM. The CDR3 reads CASSLPQGARGNTIYF. CDR3 in DNA: TGTGCCAGCAGTTTGCCCCAGGGGGCGCGTGGAAACACCATATATTTT.

The chain has TRBV6-6 and TRBJ2-1; 7 bases are a match to TRBD1. From germline, CDR1 is MNHNY and CDR2 SVGAGI (reference sequence). The CDR3 spans 15 residues. V dropped 0 bases and J dropped 4; count of bases not matched to a gene: 3. This chain's CDR3 is CASSYSGTEYNEQFF. Here the CDR3 DNA reads TGTGCCAGCAGTTACTCAGGGACAGAATACAATGAGCAGTTCTTC.

The rearrangement links TRBV19 to TRBJ1-1, with a possible D match to TRBD1 (5 bases). Deletions cut 3 bases from V and 4 bases from J, with 9 bases between. CDR3 length: 13 residues. From germline, CDR1 is LNHDA and CDR2 SQIVND (reference sequence). The CDR3 here is CASSIPRVTEAFF. As DNA, the CDR3 is TGTGCCAGTAGTATCCCCAGGGTCACTGAAGCTTTCTTT.

The V call is TRBV10-3, the J call TRBJ2-1; TRBD2 matches at 10 bases. The V gene end was trimmed by 4 bases and the J gene end by 4 bases; junction bases not matched to a gene: 4. The CDR3 runs to 15 residues. Germline-derived CDR1 and CDR2 are ENHRY and SYGVKD. In DNA, the CDR3 is TGTGCCATCAGTGGTAGCGGGGGGCTATACAATGAGCAGTTCTTC. This translates into CAISGSGGLYNEQFF.

A remark on this clone: Other DNA sequences in the sample encode the same CDR3. This CDR3 reads CASSLRGSGNTIYF. The CDR3 bases are TGTGCCAGCAGTTTGCGGGGATCTGGAAACACCATATATTTT. This chain uses TRBV27 with TRBJ1-3; D is uncertain. The V gene's germline CDR1 is MNHEY and CDR2 SMNVEV (reference sequence). The CDR3 runs 14 residues. V was shortened by 3 bases and J by 1 base, with 7 bases between the two germline ends.

The rearrangement joins TRBV5-1 to TRBJ2-7; 10 bases align to TRBD2. V trimming: 4 bases; J trimming: 3 bases; junction bases outside the gene matches: 16. This CDR3 has 18 amino acids. Germline CDR1 is SGHRS and CDR2 is YFSETQ. This CDR3 is CASSPQDLRLAGDYEQYF. In DNA form, the CDR3 reads TGCGCCAGCAGCCCCCAAGACCTGAGACTAGCGGGCGACTACGAGCAGTACTTC.

This rearrangement joins TRBV9 to TRBJ1-3; no reliable D call. CDR3 length equals 15 residues. V was clipped by 0 bases and J by 0 bases, with 7 bases between them. From germline, CDR1 is SGDLS and CDR2 YYNGEE. The DNA for the CDR3 is TGTGCCAGCAGCGTAGGCCAGGACTCTGGAAACACCATATATTTT. It specifies CASSVGQDSGNTIYF.